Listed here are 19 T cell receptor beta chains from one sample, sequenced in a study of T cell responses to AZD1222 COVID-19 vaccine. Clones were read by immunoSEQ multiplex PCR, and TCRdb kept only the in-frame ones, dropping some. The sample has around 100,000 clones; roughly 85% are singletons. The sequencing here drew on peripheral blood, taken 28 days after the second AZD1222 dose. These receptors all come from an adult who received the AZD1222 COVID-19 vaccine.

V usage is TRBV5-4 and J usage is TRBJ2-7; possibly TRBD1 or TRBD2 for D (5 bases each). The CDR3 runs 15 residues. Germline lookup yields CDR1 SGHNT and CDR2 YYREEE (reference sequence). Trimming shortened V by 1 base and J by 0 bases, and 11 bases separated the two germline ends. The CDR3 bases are TGTGCCAGCAGCTTGAACGGGGCCTACTCCTACGAGCAGTACTTC. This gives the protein CASSLNGAYSYEQYF. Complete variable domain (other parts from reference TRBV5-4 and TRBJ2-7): ETGVTQSPTHLIKTRGQQVTLRCSSQSGHNTVSWYQQALGQGPQFIFQYYREEENGRGNFPPRFSGLQFPNYSSELNVNALELDDSALYLCASSLNGAYSYEQYFGPGTRLTVT.

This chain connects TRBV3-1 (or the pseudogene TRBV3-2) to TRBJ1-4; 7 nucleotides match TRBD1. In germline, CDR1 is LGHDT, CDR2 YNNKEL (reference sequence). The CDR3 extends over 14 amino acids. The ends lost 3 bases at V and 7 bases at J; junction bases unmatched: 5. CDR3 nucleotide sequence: TGTGCCAGCAGCCACCCGCAGGGGGGTGAAAAACTGTTTTTT. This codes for CASSHPQGGEKLFF.

CDR3 residues: CASRSGQGRIYGYTF. CDR3 DNA sequence: TGTGCCAGCAGGTCCGGACAGGGGAGGATCTATGGCTACACCTTC. The chain employs TRBV28 and TRBJ1-2; 9 nucleotides match TRBD1. Germline assignment: CDR1 MDHEN and CDR2 SYDVKM. Germline trimming cut 6 bases from V and 4 bases from J; bases unmatched to any gene: 9. The CDR3 extends over 15 amino acids.

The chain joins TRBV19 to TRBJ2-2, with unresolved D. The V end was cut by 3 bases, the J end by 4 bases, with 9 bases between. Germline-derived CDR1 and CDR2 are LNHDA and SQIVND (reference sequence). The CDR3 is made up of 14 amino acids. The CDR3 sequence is CASSIGPGTGELFF. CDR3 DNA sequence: TGTGCCAGTAGTATTGGACCGGGCACCGGGGAGCTGTTTTTT.

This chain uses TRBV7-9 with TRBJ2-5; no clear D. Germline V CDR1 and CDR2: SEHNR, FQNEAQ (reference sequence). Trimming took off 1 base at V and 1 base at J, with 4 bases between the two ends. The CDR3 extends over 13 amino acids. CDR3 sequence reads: CASSLGGQETQYF. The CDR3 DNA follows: TGTGCCAGCAGCTTAGGGGGCCAAGAGACCCAGTACTTC.

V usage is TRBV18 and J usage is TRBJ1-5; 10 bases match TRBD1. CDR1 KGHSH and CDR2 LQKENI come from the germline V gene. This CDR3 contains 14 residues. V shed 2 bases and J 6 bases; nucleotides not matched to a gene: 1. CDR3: CASSPGDRGQPQHF. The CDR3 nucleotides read TGTGCCAGCTCACCAGGGGACAGGGGTCAGCCCCAGCATTTT.

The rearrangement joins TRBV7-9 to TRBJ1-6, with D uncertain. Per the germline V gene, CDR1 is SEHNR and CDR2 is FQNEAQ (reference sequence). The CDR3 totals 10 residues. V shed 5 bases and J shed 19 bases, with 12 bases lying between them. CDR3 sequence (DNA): TGTGCCAGCAGCCCGGACCCCCCGCACTTT. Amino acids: CASSPDPPHF.

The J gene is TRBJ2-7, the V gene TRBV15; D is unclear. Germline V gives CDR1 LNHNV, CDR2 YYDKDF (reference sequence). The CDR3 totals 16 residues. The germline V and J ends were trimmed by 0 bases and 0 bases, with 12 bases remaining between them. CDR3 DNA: TGTGCCACCAGCAGAGATCCCGACGGCTACTCCTACGAGCAGTACTTC. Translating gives CATSRDPDGYSYEQYF.

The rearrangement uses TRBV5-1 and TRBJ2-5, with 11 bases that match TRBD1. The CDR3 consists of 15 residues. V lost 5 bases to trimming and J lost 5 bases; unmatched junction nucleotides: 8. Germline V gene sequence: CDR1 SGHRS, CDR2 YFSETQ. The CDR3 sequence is CASRWTGGDRETQYF. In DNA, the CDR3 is TGCGCCAGCAGATGGACAGGGGGCGATAGGGAGACCCAGTACTTC.

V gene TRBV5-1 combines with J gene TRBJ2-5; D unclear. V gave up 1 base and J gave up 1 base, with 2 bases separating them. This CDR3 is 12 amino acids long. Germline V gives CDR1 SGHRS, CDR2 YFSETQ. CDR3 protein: CASSLSQETQYF. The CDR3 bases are TGCGCCAGCAGCTTGTCCCAAGAGACCCAGTACTTC.

CDR3 sequence: CASSKVVISETRDNEQYF. CDR3 nucleotide sequence: TGTGCCAGCAGCAAAGTAGTTATTAGTGAGACCCGGGACAACGAGCAGTACTTC. The chain combines TRBV21-1 with TRBJ2-7; TRBD1 reflects the table's D call only, with no check against the DNA. TRBV21-1 has pseudogene status. The CDR3 loop spans 18 amino acids.

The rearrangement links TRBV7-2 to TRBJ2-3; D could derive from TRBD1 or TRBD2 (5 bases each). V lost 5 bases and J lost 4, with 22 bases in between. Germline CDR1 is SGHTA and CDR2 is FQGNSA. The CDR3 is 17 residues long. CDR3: CASSPRRGASSSDTQYF. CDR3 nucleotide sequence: TGTGCCAGCAGCCCCCGGAGAGGGGCCAGCTCTTCAGATACGCAGTATTTT.

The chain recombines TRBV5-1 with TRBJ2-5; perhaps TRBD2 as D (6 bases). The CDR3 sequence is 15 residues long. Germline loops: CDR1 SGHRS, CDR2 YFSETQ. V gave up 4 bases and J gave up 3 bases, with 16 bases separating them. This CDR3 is CASSLQAGYEETQYF. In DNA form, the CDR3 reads TGCGCCAGCAGCCTACAAGCGGGTTACGAAGAGACCCAGTACTTC.

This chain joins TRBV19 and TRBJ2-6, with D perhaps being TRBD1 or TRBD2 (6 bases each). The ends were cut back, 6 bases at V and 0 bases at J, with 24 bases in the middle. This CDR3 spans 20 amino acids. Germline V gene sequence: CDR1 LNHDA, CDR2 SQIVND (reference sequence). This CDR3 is CASSQAIRGAGASGANVLTF. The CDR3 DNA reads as TGTGCCAGTAGCCAGGCAATTAGGGGGGCAGGGGCCTCTGGGGCCAACGTCCTGACTTTC.

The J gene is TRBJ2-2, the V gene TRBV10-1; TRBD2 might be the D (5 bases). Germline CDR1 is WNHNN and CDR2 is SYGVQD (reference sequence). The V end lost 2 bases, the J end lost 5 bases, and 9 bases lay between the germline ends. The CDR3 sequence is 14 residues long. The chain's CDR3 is CASSEQTTTGELFF. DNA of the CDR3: TGCGCCAGCAGTGAGCAGACTACTACCGGGGAGCTGTTTTTT.

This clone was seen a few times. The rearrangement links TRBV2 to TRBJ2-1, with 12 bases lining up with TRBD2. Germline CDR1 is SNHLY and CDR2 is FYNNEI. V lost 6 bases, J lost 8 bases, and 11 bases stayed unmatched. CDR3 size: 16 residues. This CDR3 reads CASSGRLAGGLDEQFF. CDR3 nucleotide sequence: TGTGCCAGCAGCGGAAGGCTAGCGGGGGGGTTAGATGAGCAGTTCTTC.

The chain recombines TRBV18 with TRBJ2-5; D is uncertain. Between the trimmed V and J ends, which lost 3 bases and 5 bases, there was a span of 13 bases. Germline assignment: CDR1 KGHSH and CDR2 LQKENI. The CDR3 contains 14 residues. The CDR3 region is CASSPHLLGETQYF. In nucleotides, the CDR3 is TGTGCCAGCTCACCGCACCTCCTCGGGGAGACCCAGTACTTC.

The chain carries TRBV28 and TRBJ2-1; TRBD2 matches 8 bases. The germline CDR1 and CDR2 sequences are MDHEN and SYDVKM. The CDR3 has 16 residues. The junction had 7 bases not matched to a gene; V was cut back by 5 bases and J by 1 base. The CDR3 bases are TGTGCCAGCAGTCCGCGGGGGGCAGGGTCCTACAATGAGCAGTTCTTC. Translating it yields CASSPRGAGSYNEQFF.

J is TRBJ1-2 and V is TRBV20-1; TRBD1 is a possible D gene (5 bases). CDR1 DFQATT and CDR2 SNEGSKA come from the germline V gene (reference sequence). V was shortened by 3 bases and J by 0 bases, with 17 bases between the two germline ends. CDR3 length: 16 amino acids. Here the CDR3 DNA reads TGCAGTGCTAGTACCCAGGGAGGGCAACCTAACTATGGCTACACCTTC. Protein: CSASTQGGQPNYGYTF.